This TCR beta chain is drawn from a study of T cells in localized non-small cell lung cancer. A remark on this clone: Its matching antigen is unknown.

Study-level results: Density of T cells in blood, when higher, went with longer overall survival. Among the tissues sampled, uninvolved adjacent lung had the highest T cell clonality, above tumor.

The CDR3 runs 13 residues. Germline V gene data show CDR1 as WNHNN and CDR2 as SYGVQD (reference sequence). Trimming took off 3 bases at V and 3 bases at J, with 8 bases between the two ends. Generated by immunoSEQ multiplex PCR, the TCRdb table keeps only in-frame clones and is missing some. Among about 77,000 clones, 85% to 90% were seen once, and the ten largest hold around a fifth. The sequenced sample was peripheral blood, obtained before any cancer treatment. V is TRBV10-1 and J is TRBJ1-2; no clear D. The source is a woman aged 35 to 70 with stage I squamous cell lung carcinoma. CDR3 coding DNA: TGCGCCAGCAGTGAACAAACGGACTATGGCTACACCTTC. Translated: CASSEQTDYGYTF.